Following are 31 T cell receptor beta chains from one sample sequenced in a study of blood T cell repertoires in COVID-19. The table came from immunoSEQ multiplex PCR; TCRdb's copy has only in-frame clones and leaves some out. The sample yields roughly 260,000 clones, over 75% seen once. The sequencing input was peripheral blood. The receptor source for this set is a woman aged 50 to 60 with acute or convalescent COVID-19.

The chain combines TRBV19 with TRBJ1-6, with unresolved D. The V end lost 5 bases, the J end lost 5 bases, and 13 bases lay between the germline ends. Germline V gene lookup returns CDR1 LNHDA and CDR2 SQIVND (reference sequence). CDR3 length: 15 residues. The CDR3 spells CASSLNREDNSPLHF. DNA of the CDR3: TGTGCCAGTAGTCTCAACCGGGAGGATAATTCACCCCTCCACTTT.

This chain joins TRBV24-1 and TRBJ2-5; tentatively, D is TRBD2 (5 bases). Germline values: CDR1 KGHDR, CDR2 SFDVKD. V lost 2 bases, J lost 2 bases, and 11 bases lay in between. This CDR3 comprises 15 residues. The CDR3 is CATSDSEGLQETQYF. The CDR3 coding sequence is TGTGCCACCAGTGATTCTGAGGGTTTACAAGAGACCCAGTACTTC.

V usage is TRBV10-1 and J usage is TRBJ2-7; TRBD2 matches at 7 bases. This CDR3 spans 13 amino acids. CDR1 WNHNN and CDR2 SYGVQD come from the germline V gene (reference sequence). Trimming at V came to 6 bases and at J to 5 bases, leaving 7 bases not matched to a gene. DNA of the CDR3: TGCGCCAGCAGAGGGAGGGAAAGGCACGAGCAGTACTTC. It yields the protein CASRGRERHEQYF.

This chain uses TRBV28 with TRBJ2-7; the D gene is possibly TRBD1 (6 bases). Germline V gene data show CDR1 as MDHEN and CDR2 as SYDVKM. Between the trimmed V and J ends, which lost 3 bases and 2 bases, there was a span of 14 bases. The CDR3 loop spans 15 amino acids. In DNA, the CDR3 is TGTGCCAGCAGTTTCGGTGGGACATTAGCCTACGAGCAGTACTTC. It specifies CASSFGGTLAYEQYF.

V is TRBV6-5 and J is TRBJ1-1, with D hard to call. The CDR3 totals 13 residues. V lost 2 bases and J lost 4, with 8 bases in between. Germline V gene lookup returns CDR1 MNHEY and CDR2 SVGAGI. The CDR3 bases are TGTGCCAGCAGTTACAGGAGAGGCACTGAAGCTTTCTTT. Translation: CASSYRRGTEAFF.

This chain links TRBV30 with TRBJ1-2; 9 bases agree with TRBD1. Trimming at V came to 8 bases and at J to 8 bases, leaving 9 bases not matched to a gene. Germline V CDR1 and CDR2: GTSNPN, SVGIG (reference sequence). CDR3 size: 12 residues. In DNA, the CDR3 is TGTGCCGGACCGGGACAGGGCTGGGGCTACACCTTC. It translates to CAGPGQGWGYTF.

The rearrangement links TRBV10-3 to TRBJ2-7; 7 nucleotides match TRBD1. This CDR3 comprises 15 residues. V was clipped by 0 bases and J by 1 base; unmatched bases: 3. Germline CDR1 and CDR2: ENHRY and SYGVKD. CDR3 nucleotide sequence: TGTGCCATCAGTGAGTCAAAGGACAGGTCCTACGAGCAGTACTTC. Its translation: CAISESKDRSYEQYF.

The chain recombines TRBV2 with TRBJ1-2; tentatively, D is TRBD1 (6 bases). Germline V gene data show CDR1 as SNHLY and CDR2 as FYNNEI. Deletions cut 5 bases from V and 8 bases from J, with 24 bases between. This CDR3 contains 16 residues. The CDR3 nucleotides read TGTGCCAGCAGTCCCACGTCCCCCAGGGGTATAGGGGGCTACACCTTC. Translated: CASSPTSPRGIGGYTF.

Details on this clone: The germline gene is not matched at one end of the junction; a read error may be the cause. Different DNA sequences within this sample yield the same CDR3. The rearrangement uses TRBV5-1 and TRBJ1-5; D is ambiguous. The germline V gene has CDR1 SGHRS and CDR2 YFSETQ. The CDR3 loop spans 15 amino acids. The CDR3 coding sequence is TGCGCCAGCAGTTTGGACGGTCAGGGCAATCAGCCCCAGCATTTT. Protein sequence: CASSLDGQGNQPQHF.

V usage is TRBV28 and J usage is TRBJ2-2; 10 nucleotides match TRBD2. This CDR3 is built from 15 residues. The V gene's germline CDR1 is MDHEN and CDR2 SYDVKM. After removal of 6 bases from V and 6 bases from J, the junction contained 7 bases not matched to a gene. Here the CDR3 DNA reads TGTGCCAGCAGGAAACTAGCGGGATTGGCCGGGGAGCTGTTTTTT. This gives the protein CASRKLAGLAGELFF.

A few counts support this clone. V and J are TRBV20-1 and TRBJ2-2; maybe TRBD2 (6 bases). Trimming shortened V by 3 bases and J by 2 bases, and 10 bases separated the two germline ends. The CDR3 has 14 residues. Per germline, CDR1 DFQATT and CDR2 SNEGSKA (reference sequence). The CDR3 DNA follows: TGCAGTGCTAGTGGCGGGGCAAACACCGGGGAGCTGTTTTTT. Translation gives CSASGGANTGELFF.

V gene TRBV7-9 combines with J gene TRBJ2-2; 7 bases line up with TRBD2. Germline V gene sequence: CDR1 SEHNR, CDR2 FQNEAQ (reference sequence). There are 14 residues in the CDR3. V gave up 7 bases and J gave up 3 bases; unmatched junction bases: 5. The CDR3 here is CASIFGGYTGELFF. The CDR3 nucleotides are TGTGCCAGCATATTCGGGGGGTACACCGGGGAGCTGTTTTTT.

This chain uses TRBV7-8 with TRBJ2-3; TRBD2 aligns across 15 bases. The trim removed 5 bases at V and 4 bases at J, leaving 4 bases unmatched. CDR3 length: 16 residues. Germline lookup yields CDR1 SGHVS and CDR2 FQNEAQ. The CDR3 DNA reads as TGTGCCAGCAGCCAAGGACTAGCGGGAGGGGCAGATACGCAGTATTTT. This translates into CASSQGLAGGADTQYF.

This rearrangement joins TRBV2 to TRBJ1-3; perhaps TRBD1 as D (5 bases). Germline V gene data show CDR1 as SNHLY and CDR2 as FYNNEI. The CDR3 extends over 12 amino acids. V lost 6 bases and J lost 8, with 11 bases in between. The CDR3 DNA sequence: TGTGCCAGCAGCGGCCAGGGCTACACCATATATTTT. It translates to CASSGQGYTIYF.

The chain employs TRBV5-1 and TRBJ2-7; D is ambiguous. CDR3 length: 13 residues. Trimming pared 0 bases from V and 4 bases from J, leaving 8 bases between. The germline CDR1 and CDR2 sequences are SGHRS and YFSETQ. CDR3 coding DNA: TGCGCCAGCAGCTTGGACAGTAAGTACGAGCAGTACTTC. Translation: CASSLDSKYEQYF.

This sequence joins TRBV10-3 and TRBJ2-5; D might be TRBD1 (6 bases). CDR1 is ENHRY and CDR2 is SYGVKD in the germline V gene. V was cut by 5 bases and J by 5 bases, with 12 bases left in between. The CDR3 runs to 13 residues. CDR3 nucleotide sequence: TGTGCCATCAGTACAGGGATGGAGGAGACCCAGTACTTC. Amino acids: CAISTGMEETQYF.

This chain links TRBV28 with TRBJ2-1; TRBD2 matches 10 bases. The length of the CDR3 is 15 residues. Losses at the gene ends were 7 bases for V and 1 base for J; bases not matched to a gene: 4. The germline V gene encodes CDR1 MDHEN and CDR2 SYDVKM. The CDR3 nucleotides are TGTGCCAGCAACCGAGCGGGAGGGTCCTACAATGAGCAGTTCTTC. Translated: CASNRAGGSYNEQFF.

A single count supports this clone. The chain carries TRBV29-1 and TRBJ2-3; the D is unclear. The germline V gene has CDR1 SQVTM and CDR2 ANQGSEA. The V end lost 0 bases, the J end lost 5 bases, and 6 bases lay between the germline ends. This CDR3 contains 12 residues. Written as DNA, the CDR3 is TGCAGCGTTGAAGATGGAGAAGATACGCAGTATTTT. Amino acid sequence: CSVEDGEDTQYF.

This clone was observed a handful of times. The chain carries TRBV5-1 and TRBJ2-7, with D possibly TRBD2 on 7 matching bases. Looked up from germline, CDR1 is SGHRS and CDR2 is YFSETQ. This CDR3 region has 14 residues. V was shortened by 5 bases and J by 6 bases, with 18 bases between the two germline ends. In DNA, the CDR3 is TGCGCCAGCAGTCCCCAAGGGGGGGTCGGCGAGCAGTACTTC. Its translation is CASSPQGGVGEQYF.

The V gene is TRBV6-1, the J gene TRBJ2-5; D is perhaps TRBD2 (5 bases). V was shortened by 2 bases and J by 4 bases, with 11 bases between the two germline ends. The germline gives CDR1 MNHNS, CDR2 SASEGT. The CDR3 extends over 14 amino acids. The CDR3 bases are TGTGCCAGCAGTGAACGGGGTCTACGAGAGACCCAGTACTTC. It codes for CASSERGLRETQYF.

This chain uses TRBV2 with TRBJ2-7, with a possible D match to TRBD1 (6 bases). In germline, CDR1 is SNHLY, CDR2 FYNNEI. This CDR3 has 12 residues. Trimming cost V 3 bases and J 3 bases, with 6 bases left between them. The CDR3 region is CASSETGYEQYF. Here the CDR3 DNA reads TGTGCCAGCAGTGAGACAGGCTACGAGCAGTACTTC.

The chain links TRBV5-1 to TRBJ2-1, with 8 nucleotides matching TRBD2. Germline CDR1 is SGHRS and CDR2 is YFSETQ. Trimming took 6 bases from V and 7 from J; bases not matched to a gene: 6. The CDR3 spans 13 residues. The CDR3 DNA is TGCGCCAGCACAAGCGGGAGATCGAATGAGCAGTTCTTC. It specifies CASTSGRSNEQFF.

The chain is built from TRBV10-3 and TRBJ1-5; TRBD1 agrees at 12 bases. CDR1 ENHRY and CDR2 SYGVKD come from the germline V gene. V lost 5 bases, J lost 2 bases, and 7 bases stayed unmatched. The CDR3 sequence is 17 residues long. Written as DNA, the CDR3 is TGTGCCATCAGTTCCGGGACAGGGGGCGCGGGCAATCAGCCCCAGCATTTT. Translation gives CAISSGTGGAGNQPQHF.

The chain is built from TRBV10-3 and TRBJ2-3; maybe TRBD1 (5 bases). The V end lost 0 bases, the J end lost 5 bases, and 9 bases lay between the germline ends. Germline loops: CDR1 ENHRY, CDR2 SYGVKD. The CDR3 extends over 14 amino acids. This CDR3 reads CAISESQGRDTQYF. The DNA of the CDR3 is TGTGCCATCAGTGAGTCGCAGGGAAGAGATACGCAGTATTTT.

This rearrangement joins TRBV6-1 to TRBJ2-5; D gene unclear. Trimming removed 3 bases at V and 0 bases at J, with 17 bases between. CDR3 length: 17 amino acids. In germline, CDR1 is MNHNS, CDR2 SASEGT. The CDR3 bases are TGTGCCAGCAGTGATACCCCACAACACCGCAACCAAGAGACCCAGTACTTC. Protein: CASSDTPQHRNQETQYF.

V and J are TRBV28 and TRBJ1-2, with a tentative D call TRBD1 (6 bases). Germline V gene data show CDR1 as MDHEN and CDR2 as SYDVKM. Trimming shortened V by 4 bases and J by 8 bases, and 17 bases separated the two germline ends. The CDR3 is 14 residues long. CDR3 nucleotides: TGTGCCAGCAGTTCCCCGCCCGGGGGGGGCGGCTACACCTTC. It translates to CASSSPPGGGGYTF.

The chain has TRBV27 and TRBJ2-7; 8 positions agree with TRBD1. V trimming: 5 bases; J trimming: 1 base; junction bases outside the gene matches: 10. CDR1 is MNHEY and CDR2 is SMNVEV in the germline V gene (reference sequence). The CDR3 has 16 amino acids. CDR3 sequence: CASSPSATGGSYEQYF. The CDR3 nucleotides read TGTGCCAGCAGTCCATCCGCTACAGGGGGTTCCTACGAGCAGTACTTC.

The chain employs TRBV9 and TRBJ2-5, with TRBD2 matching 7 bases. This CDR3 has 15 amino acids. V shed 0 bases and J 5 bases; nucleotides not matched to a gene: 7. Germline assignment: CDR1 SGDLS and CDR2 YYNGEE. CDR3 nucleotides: TGTGCCAGCAGCGTAGCGGGACTACAATGGGAGACCCAGTACTTC. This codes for CASSVAGLQWETQYF.

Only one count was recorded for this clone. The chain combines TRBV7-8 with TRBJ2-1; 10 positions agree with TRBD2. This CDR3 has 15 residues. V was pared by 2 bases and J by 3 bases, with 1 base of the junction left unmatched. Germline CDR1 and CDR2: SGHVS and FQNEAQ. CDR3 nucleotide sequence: TGTGCCAGCAGCTTAAGCGGGAGGGTCTACAATGAGCAGTTCTTC. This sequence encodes CASSLSGRVYNEQFF.

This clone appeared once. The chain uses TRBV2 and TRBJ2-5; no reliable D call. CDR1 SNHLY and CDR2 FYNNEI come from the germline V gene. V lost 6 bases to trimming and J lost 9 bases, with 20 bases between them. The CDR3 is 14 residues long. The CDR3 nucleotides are TGTGCCAGCAGGCCAAGGAACTCCGAGGCGGCCCAGTACTTC. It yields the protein CASRPRNSEAAQYF. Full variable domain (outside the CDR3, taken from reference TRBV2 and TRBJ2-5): EPEVTQTPSHQVTQMGQEVILRCVPISNHLYFYWYRQILGQKVEFLVSFYNNEISEKSEIFDDQFSVERPDGSNFTLKIRSTKLEDSAMYFCASRPRNSEAAQYFGPGTRLLVL.

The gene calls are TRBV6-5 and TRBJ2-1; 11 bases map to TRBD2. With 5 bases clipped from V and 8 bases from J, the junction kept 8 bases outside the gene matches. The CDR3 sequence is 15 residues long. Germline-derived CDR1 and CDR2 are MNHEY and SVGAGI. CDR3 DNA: TGTGCCAGCAGTAATAGCGGGAGGGCCGAATATGAGCAGTTCTTC. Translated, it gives CASSNSGRAEYEQFF.